The T cell receptor beta chain described here comes from a study of identical twins (dated by TCRdb to 2015 to 2016). Concerning the study at large: The study deep-sequenced TCR alpha and beta repertoires from monozygotic twins, unrelated adults of various ages and cord blood to test whether fetal clonotypes persist. To rule out contamination, the twin experiments were replicated at different times with different library preparation protocols.

For this clonotype: Its antigen is not yet known. One base away there is no much larger clone; base qualities are not given.

Every donor was a healthy Caucasian. Miltenyi CD45RO+ enrichment and human naive T-cell isolation kits were used to isolate memory (CD45RO+) and naive T cells from PBMC. The library was generated by 5' RACE. Sequencer: Illumina HiSeq 2000. A universal primer binding site was added through template switching, and the final cDNA carried a unique molecular identifier so that TCR cDNA molecules could be counted accurately. Specific primers in the conserved constant-segment region were used to synthesize first-strand cDNA for the TCR alpha and beta chains. To control for contamination, every cDNA library was double barcoded, receiving both a SMART-Mk sample barcode and Illumina barcodes. Two successive PCR steps introduced TruSeq adapter sequences along with Illumina sample barcodes. Sequencing of the TCR alpha and beta cDNA libraries was done on the Illumina HiSeq platform using custom primers. The source study handled its data this way. Raw reads were processed with MiGEC to extract unique molecular identifiers, and MiXCR was used to determine CDR3 positions. Recombination models were inferred per individual with the repgenHMM and IGoR tools using an EM algorithm. The analysis of shared clonotypes was done with the tcR package in R, with sharing normalized by the product of cloneset sizes. To study raw recombination without the effects of thymic and clonal selection, out-of-frame nonproductive sequences were analyzed. In-frame beta chains were kept once TCRdb had trimmed the public reads at Q25 with fastp and called clones with MiXCR. One record per CDR3 amino acid sequence lists the most common genes and DNA. The V and J calls and clone size are TCRdb's, not the authors'. The sample table contains under 250,000 distinct CDR3 sequences; only one count was recorded for about a tenth of them. The top ten hold around 5.1% of the sample.

V was cut back by 6 bases and J by 4 bases, leaving a gap of 14 bases between them. From the cysteine up to the phenylalanine, the CDR3 has a length of 14 residues. Only the CDR3 part of the read is kept: 42 bases, read in frame from the first base. The research as a whole found: In monozygotic twins, recombination models systematically underestimated out-of-frame TCR alpha sharing, but the models matched the sharing seen between unrelated individuals. Excess twin sharing in beta out-of-frame sequences was weaker because fewer shared sequences lowered the signal-to-noise ratio. Compared with coincidental sharing between unrelated individuals, out-of-frame TCR alpha sequences shared between twins showed an excess of sequences with low generation probability. Because the same donors could not be followed over many years, conclusions were based on cross-sectional statistical analysis. Invariant T cells such as MAIT and iNKT could partly confound zero-insertion analyses, although diverse VJ usage argued against such confounding for most clonotypes. Abundant cord blood beta clonotypes carried fewer insertions; young adult naive repertoires showed a weaker similar trend, while memory repertoires showed none.

This clonotype was sampled from a young woman in good health. The V and J genes are TRBV12-3 or TRBV12-4 and TRBJ2-3, with the identity of the D gene unclear. The sample was memory (CD45RO+) T cells sorted from blood. The cell subset or site label corresponds to: CD45RO+ enriched T cells. The CDR3 corresponds to CASSASGLPDTQYF. The DNA sequence follows: TGTGCCAGCAGCGCTAGTGGGCTCCCAGATACGCAGTATTTT.